These T cell receptor beta chains were read from a single sample in a study of T cell responses to AZD1222 COVID-19 vaccine. TCRdb keeps only in-frame clones here, not all; method: immunoSEQ multiplex PCR. The table has tens of thousands of clones, approximately 86% seen once; the top ten hold around 15%. The sequenced sample was peripheral blood, obtained on day 0 of AZD1222 vaccination. These receptors were taken from an adult in good health. CDR3s include the opening cysteine and the closing phenylalanine or tryptophan. D genes are given only for firm matches. Some rows have no size entry. The others give once, few or many, or a class for an expanded clone.

.	TRBJ1-4	.	TRBV9	CASSVDPTARGGNEKLFF	TGTGCCAGCAGCGTAGACCCGACAGCCCGTGGGGGAAATGAAAAACTGTTTTTT
TRBD2	TRBJ2-2	few	TRBV28	CASSDRGGPGELFF	TGTGCCAGCTCCGATCGGGGGGGTCCCGGGGAGCTGTTTTTT
.	TRBJ2-7	once	TRBV7-2	CASSPQTRAHEQYF	TGTGCCAGCAGCCCCCAGACTAGGGCGCACGAGCAGTACTTC
.	TRBJ1-5	.	TRBV20-1	CSASPRTLRISNQPQHF	TGCAGTGCTAGTCCAAGAACGTTACGGATTAGCAATCAGCCCCAGCATTTT
.	TRBJ2-3	.	TRBV27	CASGDGYTDTQYF	TGTGCCAGCGGGGACGGGTACACAGATACGCAGTATTTT
.	TRBJ2-2	.	TRBV7-2	CASSFSRAGRTLGTGELFF	TGTGCCAGCAGTTTCTCGAGGGCAGGAAGGACGCTGGGCACCGGGGAGCTGTTTTTT
.	TRBJ2-1	once	TRBV9	CASSVVGVGYNEQFF	TGTGCCAGCAGCGTAGTAGGGGTTGGGTACAATGAGCAGTTCTTC
TRBD2	TRBJ2-7	few	TRBV4-1	CASSQEVIAGSYEQYF	TGCGCCAGCAGCCAAGAAGTGATAGCGGGGTCCTACGAGCAGTACTTC
TRBD2	TRBJ2-7	.	TRBV10-3	CAISGASGNPLPYEQYF	TGTGCCATCAGTGGGGCTAGCGGGAACCCCCTACCCTACGAGCAGTACTTC
TRBD1	TRBJ1-1	few	TRBV5-1	CASSWGTENTEAFF	TGCGCCAGCAGCTGGGGGACAGAGAACACTGAAGCTTTCTTT
.	TRBJ1-3	.	TRBV7-2	CASSLDPLLGNTIYF	TGTGCCAGCAGCTTAGACCCTCTTCTCGGAAACACCATATATTTT
.	TRBJ1-2	.	TRBV19	CASSTGRSYGYTF	TGTGCCAGTAGTACAGGGAGGAGCTATGGCTACACCTTC
TRBD2	TRBJ2-7	.	TRBV20-1	CSAGARLAPEQYF	TGCAGTGCTGGTGCCCGACTAGCGCCAGAGCAGTACTTC
.	TRBJ1-6	few	TRBV6-5	CASSYSNTRNSPLHF	TGTGCCAGCAGTTACTCGAACACACGGAATTCACCCCTCCACTTT
.	TRBJ1-6	.	TRBV27	CASSLLLGAGSYNSPLHF	TGTGCCAGCAGTTTATTGTTAGGGGCAGGCTCCTATAATTCACCCCTCCACTTT
TRBD2	TRBJ2-1	.	TRBV7-3	CASSLLGTSGGLTYNEQFF	TGTGCCAGCAGCCTTCTCGGGACTAGCGGGGGGCTTACCTACAATGAGCAGTTCTTC
TRBD1	TRBJ1-4	.	TRBV28	CATRDSSNEKLFF	TGTGCCACCAGGGACAGCTCTAATGAAAAACTGTTTTTT
.	TRBJ1-2	.	TRBV6-5	CASSSPGSNYGYTF	TGTGCCAGCAGTTCCCCGGGCAGTAACTATGGCTACACCTTC
TRBD2	TRBJ2-1	once	TRBV29-1	CSIAGPSGSNEQFF	TGCAGCATCGCGGGCCCTAGCGGGAGTAATGAGCAGTTCTTC
.	TRBJ2-7	few	TRBV14	CASSQAGRGSYEQYF	TGTGCCAGCAGCCAAGCCGGCAGGGGCTCCTACGAGCAGTACTTC
TRBD2	TRBJ2-1	.	TRBV2	CASSGGSSGSNEQFF	TGTGCCAGCAGTGGGGGGTCTAGCGGGAGCAATGAGCAGTTCTTC
TRBD1	TRBJ2-7	.	TRBV19	CASSIGSGQGSYEQYF	TGTGCCAGTAGTATAGGATCCGGACAGGGTTCCTACGAGCAGTACTTC
.	TRBJ2-7	.	TRBV14	CASSQRLASRGVQYF	TGTGCCAGCAGCCAACGCCTAGCGTCTCGTGGGGTGCAGTACTTC
.	TRBJ2-1	.	TRBV5-7	CASSSPLLPSYNEQFF	TGTGCCAGCAGCTCCCCCCTTCTACCGTCCTACAATGAGCAGTTCTTC
.	TRBJ1-6	.	TRBV28	CASSLYYNSPLHF	TGTGCCAGCAGTTTATACTATAATTCACCCCTCCACTTT
.	TRBJ1-5	once	TRBV7-8	CASSLALASNQPQHF	TGTGCCAGCAGCTTAGCTTTGGCTAGCAATCAGCCCCAGCATTTT
TRBD1	TRBJ1-2	.	TRBV2	CASSLTGGASGYTF	TGTGCCAGCAGCCTGACAGGGGGCGCGTCCGGCTACACCTTC
.	TRBJ2-1	once	TRBV9	CASSIPTSSSYNEQFF	TGTGCCAGCAGCATCCCGACCTCCTCATCCTACAATGAGCAGTTCTTC
.	TRBJ1-2	.	TRBV16	CASSQSTGRSGYTF	TGTGCCAGCAGCCAATCTACAGGGAGGAGTGGCTACACCTTC
TRBD2	TRBJ2-7	once	TRBV7-2	CASSPWREAEQYF	TGTGCCAGCAGCCCTTGGCGGGAGGCCGAGCAGTACTTC
TRBD2	TRBJ2-7	.	TRBV4-3	CASSRVAGGIYEQYF	TGCGCCAGCAGCAGGGTAGCGGGAGGGATCTACGAGCAGTACTTC
.	TRBJ2-2	.	TRBV19	CASISGSGLWGGELFF	TGTGCCAGTATTTCCGGTAGCGGTCTCTGGGGCGGGGAGCTGTTTTTT
.	TRBJ2-3	.	TRBV29-1	CSVHGSSTDTQYF	TGCAGCGTTCACGGGAGTAGCACAGATACGCAGTATTTT
TRBD2	TRBJ2-7	once	TRBV20-1	CSASFSSGSGEQYF	TGCAGTGCTAGTTTCTCTAGCGGGAGCGGCGAGCAGTACTTC
.	TRBJ2-7	.	TRBV28	CASSSQNSYEQYF	TGTGCCAGCAGTTCCCAGAACTCCTACGAGCAGTACTTC
.	TRBJ2-7	once	TRBV7-6	CASSLASTEAYEQYF	TGTGCCAGCAGCTTGGCATCGACAGAAGCCTACGAGCAGTACTTC
.	TRBJ2-1	.	TRBV20-1	CSASINEQFF	TGCAGTGCTAGTATAAATGAGCAGTTCTTC